The 21 T cell receptor beta chains below were found in one sample sequenced in a study of beta chain features in type 1 diabetes. Study results and limitations: TCRB CDR3s were moderately but significantly shorter in Type 1 diabetes patients in all four CD4+ subsets.

The whole isolated RNA underwent reverse transcription, so sequencing captured expressed TCRB transcripts. Sequenced by immunoSEQ multiplex PCR; TCRdb stores in-frame clones only, minus some. The sample has under 850,000 clones, roughly 13% seen once; the top ten hold about 0.02%. Their antigens remain unidentified. Sequencing used naive CD4+ T cells from blood. The origin of the receptors is a man between 18 and 35 years old with type 1 diabetes.

The V call is TRBV11-2, the J call TRBJ1-5, with 7 bases lining up with TRBD1. The ends lost 1 base at V and 1 base at J; junction bases unmatched: 4. Looked up from germline, CDR1 is SGHAT and CDR2 is FQNNGV. The CDR3 is 16 residues long. The CDR3: CASSLGQGRSNQPQHF. The CDR3 DNA sequence: TGTGCCAGCAGCTTAGGACAGGGAAGGAGCAATCAGCCCCAGCATTTT.

V usage is TRBV5-1 and J usage is TRBJ2-5, with 9 bases that match TRBD2. CDR3 length equals 16 residues. Germline values: CDR1 SGHRS, CDR2 YFSETQ. Trimming removed 2 bases from V and 4 bases from J; junction bases left unmatched: 9. This CDR3 is CASSFGSSGVGETQYF. CDR3 coding DNA: TGCGCCAGCAGCTTTGGTTCTAGCGGGGTTGGAGAGACCCAGTACTTC.

The table lists this clone with a few counts. Other DNA sequences of this sample code for an identical CDR3. The chain joins TRBV29-1 to TRBJ2-2; no firm D call. V lost 4 bases and J 1 base, leaving 4 bases between the germline ends. CDR1 and CDR2 (germline): SQVTM, ANQGSEA. The CDR3 consists of 12 residues. Here the CDR3 reads CSVVRNTGELFF. The CDR3 DNA reads TGCAGCGTTGTACGGAACACCGGGGAGCTGTTTTTT.

This clone was seen only a few times. V and J are TRBV6-1 and TRBJ1-5; TRBD1 is a possible D gene (5 bases). This CDR3 comprises 14 residues. Germline loops: CDR1 MNHNS, CDR2 SASEGT. Deletions cut 8 bases from V and 4 bases from J, with 15 bases between. CDR3 coding DNA: TGTGCCAGCCACACCTCAGGGCGGAATCAGCCCCAGCATTTT. Translated: CASHTSGRNQPQHF.

This clone was detected only a few times. At one of its ends the junction is not consistent with the germline gene, which may arise from a read error. DNA for the CDR3: TGTGCCAGCACTGAATACAATGAGCAGTTCTTC. Its protein product is CASTEYNEQFF. The genes are TRBV25-1 and TRBJ2-1; the D is unclear. Germline CDR1 MGHDK, CDR2 SYGVNS. The CDR3 loop spans 11 amino acids.

This clone has a handful of counts. This sequence joins TRBV29-1 and TRBJ1-2; D gene ambiguous. The CDR3 has 12 residues. V was clipped by 0 bases and J by 3 bases, with 5 bases between them. CDR1 is SQVTM and CDR2 is ANQGSEA in the germline V gene. Here the CDR3 DNA reads TGCAGCGTTGAAGATCCAGACTATGGCTACACCTTC. The encoded protein is CSVEDPDYGYTF.

This clone was counted only a few times. The rearrangement uses TRBV6-5 and TRBJ1-1; D uncertain. This CDR3 region has 13 residues. Trimming left V 7 bases short and J 5 bases short, with 14 bases between. Germline V gene data show CDR1 as MNHEY and CDR2 as SVGAGI. In DNA form, the CDR3 reads TGTGCCAGCACCCTGGCAACGGGAACTGAAGCTTTCTTT. Translating gives CASTLATGTEAFF.

The table lists this clone with a few counts. This rearrangement joins TRBV30 to TRBJ1-2, with D unresolved. Germline CDR1 reads GTSNPN; CDR2 reads SVGIG (reference sequence). CDR3 size: 11 residues. V was pared by 4 bases and J by 6 bases, with 9 bases between. For the CDR3, the DNA is TGTGCCTGGACGGTTTTCGATGGCTACACCTTC. This gives the protein CAWTVFDGYTF.

This chain links TRBV14 with TRBJ2-1; D not certain. V was pared by 2 bases and J by 4 bases, with 18 bases between. This CDR3 is built from 17 residues. Germline values: CDR1 SGHDN, CDR2 FVKESK. The CDR3 DNA is TGTGCCAGCAGCCAAACCCCGACCTACAAAAGATACAATGAGCAGTTCTTC. This codes for CASSQTPTYKRYNEQFF.

This chain joins TRBV18 and TRBJ1-2; D gene ambiguous. Trimming pared 3 bases from V and 4 bases from J, leaving 12 bases between. The CDR3 length is 14 residues. Germline loops: CDR1 KGHSH, CDR2 LQKENI. CDR3 DNA sequence: TGTGCCAGCTCACCCTCCAGAGACGGCTATGGCTACACCTTC. It specifies CASSPSRDGYGYTF. Together with reference TRBV18 and TRBJ1-2, the CDR3 gives the full variable domain: NAGVMQNPRHLVRRRGQEARLRCSPMKGHSHVYWYRQLPEEGLKFMVYLQKENIIDESGMPKERFSAEFPKEGPSILRIQQVVRGDSAAYFCASSPSRDGYGYTFGSGTRLTVV.

This clone was detected a few times. V usage is TRBV5-1 and J usage is TRBJ1-1; D gene uncertain. There are 12 residues in the CDR3. Germline-derived CDR1 and CDR2 are SGHRS and YFSETQ. V dropped 1 base and J dropped 6 bases, with 7 bases sitting between them. The CDR3 bases are TGCGCCAGCAGCTTGCCGGGTCCTGAAGCTTTCTTT. It encodes CASSLPGPEAFF.

This clone appeared a few times. V usage is TRBV10-3 and J usage is TRBJ2-7; the D gene is possibly TRBD2 (5 bases). The CDR3 is 14 amino acids. Germline CDR1 and CDR2: ENHRY and SYGVKD. V lost 2 bases and J 3 bases, leaving 11 bases between the germline ends. The DNA for the CDR3 is TGTGCCATCAGTGAGGGGCTACGGGGCTACGAGCAGTACTTC. It specifies CAISEGLRGYEQYF.

This clone was found a few times. CDR3 region: CAWTTRVLRHYGYTF. The CDR3 DNA follows: TGTGCCTGGACTACTCGGGTTTTGCGGCACTATGGCTACACCTTC. The V gene is TRBV30, the J gene TRBJ1-2; no clear D gene. Trimming pared 4 bases from V and 3 bases from J, leaving 18 bases between. The V gene's germline CDR1 is GTSNPN and CDR2 SVGIG (reference sequence). The CDR3 has 15 amino acids.

In its sample, this clone was seen a few times. The chain joins TRBV10-3 to TRBJ1-3; no firm D call. Trimming removed 2 bases at V and 0 bases at J, with 8 bases between. CDR1 ENHRY and CDR2 SYGVKD come from the germline V gene. This CDR3 has 15 amino acids. The CDR3: CAISEGDLSGNTIYF. DNA for the CDR3: TGTGCCATCAGTGAGGGTGACCTCTCTGGAAACACCATATATTTT.

This clone was recorded a few times. J is TRBJ2-1 and V is TRBV6-1; TRBD2 aligns across 10 bases. With V trimmed by 3 bases and J by 6 bases, 11 bases remained unmatched. The CDR3 covers 17 residues. Germline V gene data show CDR1 as MNHNS and CDR2 as SASEGT. The CDR3 here is CASSEGFSGGFSNEQFF. The DNA for the CDR3 is TGTGCCAGCAGTGAGGGATTTAGCGGGGGGTTTTCCAATGAGCAGTTCTTC.

This clone was found a few times. V usage is TRBV10-3 and J usage is TRBJ1-2; 7 positions match TRBD1. This CDR3 is 13 amino acids long. Trimming removed 10 bases from V and 7 bases from J; junction bases left unmatched: 12. Looked up from germline, CDR1 is ENHRY and CDR2 is SYGVKD. The CDR3 nucleotides are TGTGCCAGCATCGGGACAGTAGGTGTTGGCTACACCTTC. Protein: CASIGTVGVGYTF.

V and J are TRBV27 and TRBJ2-7; no definite D call. The length of the CDR3 is 13 residues. V lost 2 bases to trimming and J lost 5 bases, with 10 bases between them. Germline V CDR1 and CDR2: MNHEY, SMNVEV (reference sequence). The CDR3 loop reads CASSLARSNEQYF. The CDR3 DNA reads as TGTGCCAGCAGTTTAGCCCGGTCGAACGAGCAGTACTTC.

This clone appeared a few times. J is TRBJ2-5 and V is TRBV10-3; 11 bases are a match to TRBD2. Unmatched junction bases numbered 9, after V lost 10 bases and J lost 5 bases. Germline-derived CDR1 and CDR2 are ENHRY and SYGVKD. The CDR3 length is 14 residues. CDR3 in DNA: TGTGCCAGCGGCGCTAGCGGGGGGTTTGAGACCCAGTACTTC. It encodes CASGASGGFETQYF.

The genes are TRBV28 and TRBJ1-1; 8 bases line up with TRBD1. Trimming cost V 5 bases and J 3 bases; bases outside gene matches: 8. The CDR3 runs to 15 residues. CDR1 is MDHEN and CDR2 is SYDVKM in the germline V gene. CDR3 sequence: CASSDATGVDTEAFF. The CDR3 DNA is TGTGCCAGCAGTGACGCGACAGGGGTTGACACTGAAGCTTTCTTT.

V is TRBV7-3 and J is TRBJ2-2; the D gene is possibly TRBD1 (7 bases). Germline CDR1 SGHTA, CDR2 FQGTGA. The ends were cut back, 5 bases at V and 3 bases at J, with 19 bases in the middle. The CDR3 runs to 17 residues. CDR3 residues: CASSPMRDRYHTGELFF. The DNA of the CDR3 is TGTGCCAGCAGCCCCATGCGGGACAGATATCACACCGGGGAGCTGTTTTTT. The whole variable domain, filled in from reference TRBV7-3 and TRBJ2-2, reads GAGVSQTPSNKVTEKGKYVELRCDPISGHTALYWYRQSLGQGPEFLIYFQGTGAADDSGLPNDRFFAVRPEGSVSTLKIQRTERGDSAVYLCASSPMRDRYHTGELFFGEGSRLTVL.

This clone has more than one count but fewer than ten. The J gene is TRBJ2-3, the V gene TRBV29-1; D not resolved. Per germline, CDR1 SQVTM and CDR2 ANQGSEA. This CDR3 is built from 13 residues. V gave up 2 bases and J gave up 5 bases, with 11 bases separating them. The chain's CDR3 is CSVEWGTGDTQYF. The CDR3 nucleotides read TGCAGCGTTGAATGGGGAACCGGAGATACGCAGTATTTT.